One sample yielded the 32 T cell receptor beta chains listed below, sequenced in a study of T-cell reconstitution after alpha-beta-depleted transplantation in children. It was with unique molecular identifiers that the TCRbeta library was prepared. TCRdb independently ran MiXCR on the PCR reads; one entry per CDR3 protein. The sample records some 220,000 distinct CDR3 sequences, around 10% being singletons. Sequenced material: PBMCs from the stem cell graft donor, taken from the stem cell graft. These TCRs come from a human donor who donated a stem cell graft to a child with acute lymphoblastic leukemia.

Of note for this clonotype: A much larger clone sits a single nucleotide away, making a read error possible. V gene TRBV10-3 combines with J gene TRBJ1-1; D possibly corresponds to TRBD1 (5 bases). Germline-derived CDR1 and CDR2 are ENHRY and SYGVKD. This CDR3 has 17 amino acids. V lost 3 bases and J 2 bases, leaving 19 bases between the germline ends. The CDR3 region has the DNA TGTGCCATCAGTGACAGGGATCTGACAAGGGCAAACACTGAAGCTTTCTTT. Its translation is CAISDRDLTRANTEAFF.

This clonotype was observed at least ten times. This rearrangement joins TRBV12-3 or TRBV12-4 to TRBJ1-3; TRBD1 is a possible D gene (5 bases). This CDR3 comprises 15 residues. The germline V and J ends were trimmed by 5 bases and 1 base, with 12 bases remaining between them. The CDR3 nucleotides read TGTGCCAGCAGTCCACCAGGGTTATCTGGAAACACCATATATTTT. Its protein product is CASSPPGLSGNTIYF.

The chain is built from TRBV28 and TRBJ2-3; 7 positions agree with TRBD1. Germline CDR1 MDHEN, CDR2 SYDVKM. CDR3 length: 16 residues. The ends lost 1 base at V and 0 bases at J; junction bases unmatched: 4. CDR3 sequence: CASSLYRDRSTDTQYF. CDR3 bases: TGTGCCAGCAGTTTATACCGGGACAGAAGCACAGATACGCAGTATTTT. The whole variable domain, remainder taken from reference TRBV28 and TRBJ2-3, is DVKVTQSSRYLVKRTGEKVFLECVQDMDHENMFWYRQDPGLGLRLIYFSYDVKMKEKGDIPEGYSVSREKKERFSLILESASTNQTSMYLCASSLYRDRSTDTQYFGPGTRLTVL.

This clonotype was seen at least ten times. The CDR3 DNA reads as TGCAGTGCTAGCCGGGGGGGCTTCACAGATACGCAGTATTTT. This gives the protein CSASRGGFTDTQYF. This rearrangement joins TRBV20-1 to TRBJ2-3; 8 bases agree with TRBD2. Trimming took 3 bases from V and 2 from J; bases not matched to a gene: 4. CDR1 and CDR2 from the germline V gene are DFQATT and SNEGSKA (reference sequence). The CDR3 covers 14 residues.

Here the CDR3 reads CASSYHFEKLFF. The CDR3 DNA follows: TGTGCCAGCAGTTACCATTTTGAAAAACTGTTTTTT. The genes are TRBV6-5 and TRBJ1-4; no clear D gene. The CDR3 sequence is 12 residues long. Trimming took off 2 bases at V and 7 bases at J, with 5 bases between the two ends. Germline loops: CDR1 MNHEY, CDR2 SVGAGI.

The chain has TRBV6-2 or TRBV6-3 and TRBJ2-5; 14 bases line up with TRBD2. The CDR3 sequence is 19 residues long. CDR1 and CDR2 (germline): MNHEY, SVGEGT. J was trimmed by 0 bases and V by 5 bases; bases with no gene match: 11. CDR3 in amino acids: CASSRNTGTSGGNQETQYF. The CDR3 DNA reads TGTGCCAGCAGTCGAAATACCGGGACTAGCGGGGGCAACCAAGAGACCCAGTACTTC.

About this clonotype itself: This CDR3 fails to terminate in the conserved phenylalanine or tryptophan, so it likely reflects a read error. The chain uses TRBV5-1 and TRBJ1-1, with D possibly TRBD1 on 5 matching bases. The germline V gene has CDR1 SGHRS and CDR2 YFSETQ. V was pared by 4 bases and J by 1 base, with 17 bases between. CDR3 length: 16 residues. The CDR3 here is CASSPKTGLPNTEAFY. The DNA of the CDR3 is TGCGCCAGCAGCCCGAAAACAGGACTCCCGAACACTGAAGCTTTCTAT.

In DNA form, the CDR3 reads TGTGCTAGTGGTTTGGACAGGGCGTATGAGCAGTTCTTC. Translation gives CASGLDRAYEQFF. The gene calls are TRBV12-5 and TRBJ2-1; D possibly corresponds to TRBD1 (6 bases). This CDR3 has 13 residues. The V gene lost 1 base and the J gene lost 8 bases, with 9 bases spanning the gap. Germline values: CDR1 LGHNT, CDR2 FRNRAP.

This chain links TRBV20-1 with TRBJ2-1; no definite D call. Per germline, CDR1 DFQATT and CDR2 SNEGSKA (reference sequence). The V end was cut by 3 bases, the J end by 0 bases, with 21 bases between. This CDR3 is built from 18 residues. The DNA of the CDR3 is TGCAGTGCTAGTGGAGTCTTCTCGTGGAAAAACTCCTACAATGAGCAGTTCTTC. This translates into CSASGVFSWKNSYNEQFF.

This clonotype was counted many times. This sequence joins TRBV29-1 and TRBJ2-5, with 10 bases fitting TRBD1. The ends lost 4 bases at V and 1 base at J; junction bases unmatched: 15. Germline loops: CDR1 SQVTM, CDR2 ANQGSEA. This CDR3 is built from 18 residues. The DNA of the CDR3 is TGCAGCGTTGTTCCCGGGACAGGGGCGATTACCTTCCAAGAGACCCAGTACTTC. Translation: CSVVPGTGAITFQETQYF.

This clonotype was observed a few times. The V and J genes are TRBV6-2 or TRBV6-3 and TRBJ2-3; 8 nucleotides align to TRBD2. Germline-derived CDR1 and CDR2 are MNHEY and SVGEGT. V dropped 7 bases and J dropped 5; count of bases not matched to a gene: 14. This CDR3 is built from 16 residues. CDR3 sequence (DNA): TGTGCCAGCATCGATAATCCGGGACTAGTTATAGATACGCAGTATTTT. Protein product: CASIDNPGLVIDTQYF.

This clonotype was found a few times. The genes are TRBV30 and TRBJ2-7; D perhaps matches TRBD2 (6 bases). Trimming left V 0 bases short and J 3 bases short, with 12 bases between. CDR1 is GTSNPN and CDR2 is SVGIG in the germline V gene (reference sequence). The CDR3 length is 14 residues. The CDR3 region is CAWSVPAGSYEQYF. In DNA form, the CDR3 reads TGTGCCTGGAGTGTACCAGCGGGTAGCTACGAGCAGTACTTC.

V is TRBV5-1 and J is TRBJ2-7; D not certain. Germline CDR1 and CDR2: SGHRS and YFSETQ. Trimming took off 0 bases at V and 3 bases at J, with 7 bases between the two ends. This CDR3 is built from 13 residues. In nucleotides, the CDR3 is TGCGCCAGCAGCTTGGACAGCTACTACGAGCAGTACTTC. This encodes CASSLDSYYEQYF.

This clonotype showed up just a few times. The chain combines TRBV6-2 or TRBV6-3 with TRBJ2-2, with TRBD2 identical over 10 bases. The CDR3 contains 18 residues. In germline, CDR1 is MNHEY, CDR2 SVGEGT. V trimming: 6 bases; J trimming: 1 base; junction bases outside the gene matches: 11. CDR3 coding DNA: TGTGCCAGCAGCCGACTCAGACTAGCGGGCATGAACACCGGGGAGCTGTTTTTT. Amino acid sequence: CASSRLRLAGMNTGELFF.

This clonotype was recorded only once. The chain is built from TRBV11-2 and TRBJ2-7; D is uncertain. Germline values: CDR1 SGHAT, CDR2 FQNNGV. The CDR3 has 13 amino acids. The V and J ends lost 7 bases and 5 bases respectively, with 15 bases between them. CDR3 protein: CASTSDPRDEQYF. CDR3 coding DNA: TGTGCCAGCACCTCGGACCCAAGGGACGAGCAGTACTTC.

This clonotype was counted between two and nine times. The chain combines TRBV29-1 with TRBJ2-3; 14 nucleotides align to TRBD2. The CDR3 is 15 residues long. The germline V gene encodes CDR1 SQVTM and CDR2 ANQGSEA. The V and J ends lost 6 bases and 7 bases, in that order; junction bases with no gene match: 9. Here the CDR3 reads CSVVPGTSGGNTQYF. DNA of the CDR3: TGCAGCGTCGTGCCCGGGACTAGCGGGGGTAATACGCAGTATTTT.

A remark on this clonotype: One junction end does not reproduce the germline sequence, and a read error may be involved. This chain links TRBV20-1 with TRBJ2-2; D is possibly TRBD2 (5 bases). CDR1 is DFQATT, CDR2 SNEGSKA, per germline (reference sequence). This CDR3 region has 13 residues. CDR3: CSARDTDLTGELF. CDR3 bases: TGCAGTGCTAGAGATACGGACCTAACCGGGGAGCTGTTT.

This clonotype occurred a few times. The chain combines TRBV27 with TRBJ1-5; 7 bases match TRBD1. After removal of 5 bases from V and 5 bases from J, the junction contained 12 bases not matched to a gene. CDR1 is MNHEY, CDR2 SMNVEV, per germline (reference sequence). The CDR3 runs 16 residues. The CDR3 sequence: CASSLRQGFFHQPQHF. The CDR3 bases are TGTGCCAGCAGTCTCCGACAGGGCTTTTTCCATCAGCCCCAGCATTTT.

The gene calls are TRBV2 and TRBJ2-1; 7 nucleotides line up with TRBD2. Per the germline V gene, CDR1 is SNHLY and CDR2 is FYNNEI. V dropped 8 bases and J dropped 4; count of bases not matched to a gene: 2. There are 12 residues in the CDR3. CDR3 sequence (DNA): TGTGCCAGCCCGGGGGGTTACAATGAGCAGTTCTTC. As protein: CASPGGYNEQFF. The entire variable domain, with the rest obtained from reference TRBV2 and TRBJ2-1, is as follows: EPEVTQTPSHQVTQMGQEVILRCVPISNHLYFYWYRQILGQKVEFLVSFYNNEISEKSEIFDDQFSVERPDGSNFTLKIRSTKLEDSAMYFCASPGGYNEQFFGPGTRLTVL.

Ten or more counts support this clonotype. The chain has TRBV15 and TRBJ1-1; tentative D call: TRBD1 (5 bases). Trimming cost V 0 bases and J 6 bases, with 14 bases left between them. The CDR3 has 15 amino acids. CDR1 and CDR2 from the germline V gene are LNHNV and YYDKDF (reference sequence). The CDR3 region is CATSREDGGHAEAFF. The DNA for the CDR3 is TGTGCCACCAGCAGAGAAGATGGGGGTCATGCTGAAGCTTTCTTT.

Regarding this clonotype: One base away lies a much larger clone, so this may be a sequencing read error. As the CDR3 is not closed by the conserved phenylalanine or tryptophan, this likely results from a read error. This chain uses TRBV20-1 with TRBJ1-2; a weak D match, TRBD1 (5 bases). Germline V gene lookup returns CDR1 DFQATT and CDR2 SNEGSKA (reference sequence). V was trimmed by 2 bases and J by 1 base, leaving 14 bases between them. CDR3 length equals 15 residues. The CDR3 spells CSARQGTPLNYGYTY. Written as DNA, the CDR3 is TGCAGTGCTAGACAGGGAACCCCGCTTAACTATGGCTACACCTAC.

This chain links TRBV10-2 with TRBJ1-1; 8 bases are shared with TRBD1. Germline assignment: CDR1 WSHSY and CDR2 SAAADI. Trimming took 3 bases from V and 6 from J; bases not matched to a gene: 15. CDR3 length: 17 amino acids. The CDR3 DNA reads TGCGCCAGCAGTGACCTGTTGGACAGGGCTATATCTCCTGAAGCTTTCTTT. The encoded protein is CASSDLLDRAISPEAFF.

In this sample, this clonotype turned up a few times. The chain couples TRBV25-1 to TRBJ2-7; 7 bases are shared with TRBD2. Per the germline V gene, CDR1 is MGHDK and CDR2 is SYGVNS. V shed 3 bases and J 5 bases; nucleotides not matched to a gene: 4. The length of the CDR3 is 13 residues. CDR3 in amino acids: CASSDLRGDEQYF. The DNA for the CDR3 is TGTGCCAGCAGTGACCTCCGGGGGGACGAGCAGTACTTC.

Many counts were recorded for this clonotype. The CDR3 reads CATSYRDSYNEQFF. CDR3 nucleotides: TGTGCCACCAGTTACAGGGACTCTTACAATGAGCAGTTCTTC. V usage is TRBV24-1 and J usage is TRBJ2-1; D tentatively reads TRBD1 or TRBD2 (6 bases each). The CDR3 sequence is 14 residues long. The germline V and J ends were trimmed by 6 bases and 4 bases, with 12 bases remaining between them. The germline V gene has CDR1 KGHDR and CDR2 SFDVKD.

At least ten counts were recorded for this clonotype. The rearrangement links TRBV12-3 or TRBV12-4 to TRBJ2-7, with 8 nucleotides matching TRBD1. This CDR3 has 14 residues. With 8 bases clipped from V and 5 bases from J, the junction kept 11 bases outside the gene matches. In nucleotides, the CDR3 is TGTGCCAGCCGCTTACGGCAGGGGGCTCACGAGCAGTACTTC. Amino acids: CASRLRQGAHEQYF.

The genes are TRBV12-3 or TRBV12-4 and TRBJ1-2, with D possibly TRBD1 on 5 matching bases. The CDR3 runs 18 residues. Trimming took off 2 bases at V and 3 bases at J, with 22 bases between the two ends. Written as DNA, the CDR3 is TGTGCCAGCAGTTTATGGTCCTGGGAAGGGGCCGAGGACTATGGCTACACCTTC. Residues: CASSLWSWEGAEDYGYTF.

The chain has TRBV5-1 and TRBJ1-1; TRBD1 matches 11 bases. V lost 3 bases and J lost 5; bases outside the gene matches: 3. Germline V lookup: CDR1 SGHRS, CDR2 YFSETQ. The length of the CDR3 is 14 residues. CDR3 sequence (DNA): TGCGCCAGCAGCTGGGGACAGGGGGAAACTGAAGCTTTCTTT. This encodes CASSWGQGETEAFF. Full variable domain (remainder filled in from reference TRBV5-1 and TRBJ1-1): KAGVTQTPRYLIKTRGQQVTLSCSPISGHRSVSWYQQTPGQGLQFLFEYFSETQRNKGNFPGRFSGRQFSNSRSEMNVSTLELGDSALYLCASSWGQGETEAFFGQGTRLTVV.

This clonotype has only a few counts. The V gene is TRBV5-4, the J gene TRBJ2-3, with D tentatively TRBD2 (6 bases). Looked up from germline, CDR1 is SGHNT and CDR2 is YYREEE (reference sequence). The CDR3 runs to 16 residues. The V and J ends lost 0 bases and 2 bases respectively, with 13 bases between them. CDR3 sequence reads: CASSLGDSSPTDTQYF. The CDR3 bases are TGTGCCAGCAGCTTGGGGGACTCCAGTCCCACAGATACGCAGTATTTT. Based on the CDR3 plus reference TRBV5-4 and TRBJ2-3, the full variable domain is ETGVTQSPTHLIKTRGQQVTLRCSSQSGHNTVSWYQQALGQGPQFIFQYYREEENGRGNFPPRFSGLQFPNYSSELNVNALELDDSALYLCASSLGDSSPTDTQYFGPGTRLTVL.

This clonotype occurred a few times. The CDR3 here is CASSPLTSLGNEQYF. CDR3 sequence (DNA): TGTGCCAGCAGCCCCCTGACTAGCTTAGGGAACGAGCAGTACTTC. The chain joins TRBV4-2 to TRBJ2-7; 7 nucleotides agree with TRBD2. J was trimmed by 5 bases and V by 4 bases; bases with no gene match: 11. Per the germline V gene, CDR1 is LGHNA and CDR2 is YNFKEQ. This CDR3 comprises 15 residues.

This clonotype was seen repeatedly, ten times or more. This chain's CDR3 is CSARDFQLARAPNTEAFF. The CDR3 DNA is TGCAGTGCTAGAGATTTTCAATTAGCGAGAGCTCCGAACACTGAAGCTTTCTTT. The rearrangement uses TRBV20-1 and TRBJ1-1; D is ambiguous. Germline CDR1 reads DFQATT; CDR2 reads SNEGSKA (reference sequence). The V end lost 0 bases, the J end lost 1 base, and 21 bases lay between the germline ends. There are 18 residues in the CDR3.

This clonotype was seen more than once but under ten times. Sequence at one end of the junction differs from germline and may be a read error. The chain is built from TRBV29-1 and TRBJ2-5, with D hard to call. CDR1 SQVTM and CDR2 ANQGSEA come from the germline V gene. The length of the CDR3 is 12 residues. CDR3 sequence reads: CSVEERPGLENF. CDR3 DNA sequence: TGCAGCGTGGAAGAGAGACCGGGCCTCGAAAATTTC.

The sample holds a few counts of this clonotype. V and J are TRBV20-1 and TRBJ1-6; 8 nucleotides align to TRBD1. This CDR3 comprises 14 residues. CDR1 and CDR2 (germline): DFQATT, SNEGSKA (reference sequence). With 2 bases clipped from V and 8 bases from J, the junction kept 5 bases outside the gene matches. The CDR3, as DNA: TGCAGTGCTAGACGGACAGGGATGGATTCACCCCTCCACTTT. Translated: CSARRTGMDSPLHF.